One sample yielded the 27 T cell receptor beta chains listed below, sequenced in a study of T cell responses to AZD1222 COVID-19 vaccine. Some clones are missing from TCRdb's copy, which holds only in-frame ones; the method was immunoSEQ multiplex PCR. The sample has approximately 160,000 clones, around 91% seen once; the top ten hold 5%. The input for sequencing was peripheral blood, taken on day 0 of AZD1222 vaccination. All receptors come from an adult in good health.

The chain employs TRBV6-2 or TRBV6-3 and TRBJ2-7, with D perhaps being TRBD1 or TRBD2 (5 bases each). The CDR3 is made up of 13 amino acids. The V and J ends lost 4 bases and 3 bases respectively, with 10 bases between them. From germline, CDR1 is MNHEY and CDR2 SVGEGT. CDR3 region: CASSSGTGYEQYF. DNA for the CDR3: TGTGCCAGCAGTTCCGGGACGGGCTACGAGCAGTACTTC.

The chain employs TRBV24-1 and TRBJ2-1; tentatively, D is TRBD2 (5 bases). This CDR3 comprises 16 residues. Germline lookup yields CDR1 KGHDR and CDR2 SFDVKD. V lost 0 bases and J 4 bases, leaving 12 bases between the germline ends. The CDR3 here is CATSDLQPSGYNEQFF. The CDR3 DNA is TGTGCCACCAGTGATTTGCAGCCCTCGGGATACAATGAGCAGTTCTTC.

The V and J genes are TRBV9 and TRBJ2-1; 9 bases fit TRBD2. In germline, CDR1 is SGDLS, CDR2 YYNGEE. Trimming at V came to 0 bases and at J to 5 bases, leaving 9 bases not matched to a gene. The CDR3 has 17 amino acids. CDR3 sequence: CASSVVSTSGGDNEQFF. CDR3 nucleotide sequence: TGTGCCAGCAGCGTAGTATCGACTAGCGGAGGTGACAATGAGCAGTTCTTC.

In its sample, this clone was seen once. The rearrangement links TRBV19 to TRBJ1-1; the D gene is possibly TRBD1 (6 bases). Trimming pared 3 bases from V and 5 bases from J, leaving 13 bases between. There are 14 residues in the CDR3. Germline-derived CDR1 and CDR2 are LNHDA and SQIVND (reference sequence). The CDR3 here is CASSMGTPSTEAFF. CDR3 nucleotides: TGTGCCAGTAGTATGGGGACACCCAGTACTGAAGCTTTCTTT.

J is TRBJ2-7 and V is TRBV2; D is unclear. CDR1 is SNHLY, CDR2 FYNNEI, per germline. V dropped 0 bases and J dropped 6 bases, with 9 bases sitting between them. This CDR3 contains 13 residues. CDR3 coding DNA: TGTGCCAGCAGTGAAGCGGATTATGTCGAGCAGTACTTC. Its protein product is CASSEADYVEQYF.

The CDR3 sequence is CASSVGTSGSTDTQYF. Here the CDR3 DNA reads TGTGCCAGCAGCGTCGGGACTAGCGGGAGCACAGATACGCAGTATTTT. V and J are TRBV9 and TRBJ2-3; 12 positions agree with TRBD2. The germline CDR1 and CDR2 sequences are SGDLS and YYNGEE. Germline trimming cut 2 bases from V and 0 bases from J; bases unmatched to any gene: 1. The CDR3 runs 16 residues. The variable domain in full, completed from reference TRBV9 and TRBJ2-3, reads DSGVTQTPKHLITATGQRVTLRCSPRSGDLSVYWYQQSLDQGLQFLIQYYNGEERAKGNILERFSAQQFPDLHSELNLSSLELGDSALYFCASSVGTSGSTDTQYFGPGTRLTVL.

J is TRBJ2-7 and V is TRBV20-1, with a possible D match to TRBD2 (6 bases). Trimming removed 3 bases at V and 0 bases at J, with 12 bases between. CDR1 and CDR2 (germline): DFQATT, SNEGSKA (reference sequence). This CDR3 is 14 amino acids long. CDR3 DNA: TGCAGTGCTAGTAGGCCCGGGGGCTCCTACGAGCAGTACTTC. Encoded protein: CSASRPGGSYEQYF.

CDR3 nucleotides: TGTGCCAGCAGCTTGAGAGCTAGCGGGTCATACAATGAGCAGTTCTTC. As protein: CASSLRASGSYNEQFF. The chain carries TRBV7-6 and TRBJ2-1; 8 bases are shared with TRBD2. Unmatched junction bases numbered 8, after V lost 3 bases and J lost 4 bases. CDR3 length: 16 amino acids. In germline, CDR1 is SGHVS, CDR2 FNYEAQ.

This chain uses TRBV5-6 with TRBJ2-5; TRBD2 matches at 12 bases. Germline V gene data show CDR1 as SGHDT and CDR2 as YYEEEE. This CDR3 has 17 amino acids. Trimming removed 4 bases from V and 1 base from J; junction bases left unmatched: 8. The CDR3 region has the DNA TGTGCCAGCAGCCCGCTAGCGGGAGGGAAAGGCCAAGAGACCCAGTACTTC. Protein: CASSPLAGGKGQETQYF.

The chain has TRBV28 and TRBJ2-7, with D maybe TRBD1 (6 bases). The V gene's germline CDR1 is MDHEN and CDR2 SYDVKM. CDR3 length: 14 residues. V was shortened by 8 bases and J by 0 bases, with 14 bases between the two germline ends. CDR3 amino acids: CASGPGDNSYEQYF. The CDR3 bases are TGTGCCAGCGGACCCGGGGACAACTCCTACGAGCAGTACTTC.

The chain links TRBV19 to TRBJ1-4, with 8 nucleotides matching TRBD1. The germline V gene encodes CDR1 LNHDA and CDR2 SQIVND (reference sequence). The V and J ends lost 4 bases and 8 bases, in that order; junction bases with no gene match: 9. CDR3 length: 15 amino acids. As DNA, the CDR3 is TGTGCCAGTAGTAGTCAGGGGGCGATTCGGGAAAAACTGTTTTTT. Its translation: CASSSQGAIREKLFF.

The chain employs TRBV19 and TRBJ2-2; 9 bases are shared with TRBD2. Germline V gene sequence: CDR1 LNHDA, CDR2 SQIVND (reference sequence). J gave up 4 bases and V 5 bases, and 2 bases lay outside the gene matches. There are 14 residues in the CDR3. The CDR3, as DNA: TGTGCCAGTAGTCGCGGGAGGGGCACCGGGGAGCTGTTTTTT. Its translation: CASSRGRGTGELFF.

The V gene is TRBV6-5, the J gene TRBJ2-7; no firm D call. Germline values: CDR1 MNHEY, CDR2 SVGAGI. V lost 7 bases and J 4 bases, leaving 14 bases between the germline ends. The CDR3 has 13 residues. This CDR3 reads CASTPGSLYEQYF. CDR3 nucleotides: TGTGCCAGCACCCCAGGCTCTTTATACGAGCAGTACTTC.

The CDR3 DNA reads as TGCGCCAGCAGCTTGGCCCCGGGGGTCTCTGGAAACACCATATATTTT. This codes for CASSLAPGVSGNTIYF. This chain joins TRBV5-1 and TRBJ1-3; a possible D gene is TRBD1 (5 bases). CDR1 SGHRS and CDR2 YFSETQ come from the germline V gene. V shed 0 bases and J shed 0 bases, with 10 bases lying between them. The CDR3 length is 16 residues. Complete variable domain (other parts from reference TRBV5-1 and TRBJ1-3): KAGVTQTPRYLIKTRGQQVTLSCSPISGHRSVSWYQQTPGQGLQFLFEYFSETQRNKGNFPGRFSGRQFSNSRSEMNVSTLELGDSALYLCASSLAPGVSGNTIYFGEGSWLTVV.

This clone was counted once. This chain links TRBV3-1 (or the pseudogene TRBV3-2) with TRBJ2-7, with unresolved D. CDR3 length: 13 amino acids. CDR1 and CDR2 from the germline V gene are LGHDT and YNNKEL (reference sequence). The germline V and J ends were trimmed by 6 bases and 2 bases, with 11 bases remaining between them. CDR3 protein: CASSRLGTYEQYF. CDR3 in DNA: TGTGCCAGCAGTCGACTTGGAACCTACGAGCAGTACTTC.

This chain links TRBV10-3 with TRBJ2-5; D possibly uses TRBD1 or TRBD2 (5 bases each). CDR1 and CDR2 from the germline V gene are ENHRY and SYGVKD. V dropped 2 bases and J dropped 5 bases, with 15 bases sitting between them. This CDR3 spans 15 amino acids. The CDR3 reads CAISEAGTLGETQYF. The CDR3 DNA is TGTGCCATCAGTGAGGCCGGGACCTTAGGTGAGACCCAGTACTTC.

V gene TRBV5-4 combines with J gene TRBJ1-6; the match to TRBD1 covers 9 bases. V lost 5 bases and J lost 6; bases outside the gene matches: 6. Per germline, CDR1 SGHNT and CDR2 YYREEE (reference sequence). The CDR3 loop spans 15 amino acids. In nucleotides, the CDR3 is TGTGCCAGCAGTTCCGGGACAGGGTTTAATTCACCCCTCCACTTT. Translation: CASSSGTGFNSPLHF.

This sequence joins TRBV28 and TRBJ1-2; D may be TRBD1 (5 bases). The CDR3 sequence is 13 residues long. Germline loops: CDR1 MDHEN, CDR2 SYDVKM. V lost 7 bases and J lost 2, with 11 bases in between. CDR3 sequence: CASIGTANYGYTF. CDR3 coding DNA: TGTGCCAGCATCGGGACTGCCAACTATGGCTACACCTTC.

This CDR3 is CASSWGTGELFF. CDR3 nucleotides: TGTGCCAGCAGTTGGGGCACCGGGGAGCTGTTTTTT. The chain links TRBV6-2 or TRBV6-3 to TRBJ2-2; unclear D gene. Germline CDR1 and CDR2: MNHEY and SVGEGT. V was pared by 4 bases and J by 4 bases, with 4 bases between. The length of the CDR3 is 12 residues.

This clone was detected once. The rearrangement uses TRBV12-3 or TRBV12-4 and TRBJ1-2; a possible D gene is TRBD1 (5 bases). Trimming removed 6 bases from V and 4 bases from J, with 12 bases in between. CDR3 length equals 13 residues. The CDR3: CASSPGSGYGYTF. The CDR3 DNA is TGTGCCAGCAGCCCAGGGAGTGGCTATGGCTACACCTTC.

The chain carries TRBV4-2 and TRBJ2-1, with 13 bases identical to TRBD2. Germline-derived CDR1 and CDR2 are LGHNA and YNFKEQ. CDR3 size: 16 residues. V shed 4 bases, J shed 9 bases, and the junction held 9 bases outside the gene matches. The CDR3 region is CASSLATSGRAREQFF. The CDR3 nucleotides are TGTGCCAGCAGCCTCGCCACTAGCGGGAGGGCCCGTGAGCAGTTCTTC.

CDR3 in DNA: TGTGCCAGCAGTTCAAACAAAGCTTTCTTT. This codes for CASSSNKAFF. The gene calls are TRBV28 and TRBJ1-1; D not certain. Germline assignment: CDR1 MDHEN and CDR2 SYDVKM. Deletions cut 4 bases from V and 9 bases from J, with 6 bases between. CDR3 length equals 10 residues.

The chain carries TRBV29-1 and TRBJ2-7; 9 bases align to TRBD2. The length of the CDR3 is 12 residues. In germline, CDR1 is SQVTM, CDR2 ANQGSEA. The V segment lost 6 bases and the J segment 4 bases; nucleotides outside the gene matches: 4. CDR3: CSVRTSVYEQYF. The CDR3 DNA reads as TGCAGCGTACGGACTAGCGTATACGAGCAGTACTTC.

V and J are TRBV18 and TRBJ2-3; D is possibly TRBD2 (7 bases). The germline V gene has CDR1 KGHSH and CDR2 LQKENI. CDR3 length: 17 amino acids. V gave up 1 base and J gave up 4 bases, with 18 bases separating them. CDR3 sequence reads: CASSPRGGMVGPDTQYF. The CDR3 nucleotides are TGTGCCAGCTCACCACGCGGGGGCATGGTGGGGCCAGATACGCAGTATTTT.

This rearrangement joins TRBV4-3 to TRBJ1-2; the match to TRBD1 covers 8 bases. The germline CDR1 and CDR2 sequences are LGHNA and YSLEER. This CDR3 contains 15 residues. Losses at the gene ends were 1 base for V and 4 bases for J; bases not matched to a gene: 5. CDR3 sequence reads: CASSQADRGLYGYTF. CDR3 in DNA: TGCGCCAGCAGCCAAGCCGACAGGGGCCTCTATGGCTACACCTTC.

The rearrangement joins TRBV24-1 to TRBJ2-3; D remains ambiguous. The ends were cut back, 2 bases at V and 1 base at J, with 6 bases in the middle. The CDR3 has 14 residues. The V gene's germline CDR1 is KGHDR and CDR2 SFDVKD. This chain's CDR3 is CATSDYAGTDTQYF. The CDR3 DNA is TGTGCCACCAGTGATTATGCGGGCACAGATACGCAGTATTTT.

The V and J genes are TRBV18 and TRBJ2-7, with D tentatively TRBD1 (5 bases). In germline, CDR1 is KGHSH, CDR2 LQKENI. This CDR3 contains 13 residues. The ends were cut back, 3 bases at V and 3 bases at J, with 9 bases in the middle. The CDR3 loop reads CASSPGQNYEQYF. The CDR3 DNA is TGTGCCAGCTCACCGGGGCAGAACTACGAGCAGTACTTC.